What follows describes a single T cell receptor beta chain. Its matching antigen is unknown. Via MiXCR, TCRdb re-called the reads, giving one row per CDR3 protein. Of 300,000 or so distinct CDR3 sequences listed, 8% to 10% were seen once; the top ten hold approximately 2.4%. These data originate in a study of T cell repertoires in cytomegalovirus infection. Study context: Indications of both CMV infection and matching HLA type were provided by public TCR beta signatures. Study-level results: There were carriers of CMV plus the relevant HLA, and cumulative public TCR beta family frequency identified them. HLA-C-restricted CMV clonotypes gave the most frequent clonotype in two of eight donors.

This CDR3 region has 12 residues. The V end was cut by 2 bases, the J end by 4 bases, with 5 bases between. Germline V gene data show CDR1 as SGHRS and CDR2 as YFSETQ. The chain is built from TRBV5-1 and TRBJ2-3; D is ambiguous. Sequences were obtained from PBMCs. The receptor was derived from a human donor in good health (CMV status not recorded). Some clones in this sample may be carry-over from other donors' samples. DNA of the CDR3: TGCGCCAGCAGCTTTAACTCAGATACGCAGTATTTT. Its protein is CASSFNSDTQYF. Full variable domain (missing parts from reference TRBV5-1 and TRBJ2-3): KAGVTQTPRYLIKTRGQQVTLSCSPISGHRSVSWYQQTPGQGLQFLFEYFSETQRNKGNFPGRFSGRQFSNSRSEMNVSTLELGDSALYLCASSFNSDTQYFGPGTRLTVL.